The rows below give T cell receptor beta chains drawn from one sample of a study of blood T cell repertoires in COVID-19. Only in-frame clones appear in the TCRdb table, and some are missing; sequencing was by immunoSEQ multiplex PCR. Of around 86,000 clones detected, 83% appear once; the ten largest clones hold roughly 30%. Sequencing used peripheral blood. These receptors were taken from a woman over 75 with acute or convalescent COVID-19. Both conserved end residues are part of each CDR3. The D gene is left open where the match is weak. Not every row has a clone size; where given, it reads once, few, many or a size class.

d_gene,j_gene,v_gene,abundance,CDR3nt,CDR3aa
NA,TRBJ1-2,TRBV19,NA,TGTGCCAGTAGTTCAGGGTTTGACTATGGCTACACCTTC,CASSSGFDYGYTF
TRBD1,TRBJ2-2,TRBV24-1,NA,TGTGCCACCAGTGATCCCGGGACAGCGAACACCGGGGAGCTGTTTTTT,CATSDPGTANTGELFF
TRBD2,TRBJ2-3,TRBV11-2,NA,TGTGCCAGCAGCTTAGTAGCGGGCAGAGATACGCAGTATTTT,CASSLVAGRDTQYF
NA,TRBJ2-7,TRBV5-1,NA,TGCGCCAGCAGCCCCGGAGGGAGGACCTACGAGCAGTACTTC,CASSPGGRTYEQYF
NA,TRBJ2-7,TRBV5-1,NA,TGCGCCAGCAGCACCGCGGGACCCTACTACGAGCAGTACTTC,CASSTAGPYYEQYF
NA,TRBJ1-6,TRBV28,NA,TGTGCCAGCAGTTTGACACAGGGTAGGGATTCACCCCTCCACTTT,CASSLTQGRDSPLHF
NA,TRBJ2-2,TRBV14,NA,TGTGCCAGCAGCCCCAAGAATGCGTACACCGGGGAGCTGTTTTTT,CASSPKNAYTGELFF
NA,TRBJ1-6,TRBV5-8,NA,TGTGCCAGCATCAACAGGGATTATAATTCACCCCTCCACTTT,CASINRDYNSPLHF
NA,TRBJ1-5,TRBV21-1,NA,TGTGCCAGCAGCAAAGGGGGATTTAGACAGGGTGGCAATCAGCCCCAGCATTTT,CASSKGGFRQGGNQPQHF
TRBD2,TRBJ2-1,TRBV12-5,NA,TGTGCTAGTGGTCTAGCGGGGATCAATGAGCAGTTCTTC,CASGLAGINEQFF
TRBD2,TRBJ2-6,TRBV10-3,NA,TGTGCCATCAGTGATGGGAGGGGCGGCGGGGCCAACGTCCTGACTTTC,CAISDGRGGGANVLTF
NA,TRBJ2-5,TRBV7-9,NA,TGTGCCAGCGAGGGGGAAAACCAAGAGACCCAGTACTTC,CASEGENQETQYF
TRBD1,TRBJ2-3,TRBV28,NA,TGTGCCAGCAGTTTATTGGGGGACAGGCTGACAGATACGCAGTATTTT,CASSLLGDRLTDTQYF
NA,TRBJ2-1,TRBV19,NA,TGTGCCAGTAGTATAGTCGAGCGGAGCTCCTACAATGAGCAGTTCTTC,CASSIVERSSYNEQFF
TRBD1,TRBJ1-3,TRBV6-5,NA,TGTGCCAGCACCGCGGGACAGATCTCTGGAAACACCATATATTTT,CASTAGQISGNTIYF
NA,TRBJ1-1,TRBV19,NA,TGTGCCAGTAGTATAGTAACTCTATGGGGGCGGCCGAACACTGAAGCTTTCTTT,CASSIVTLWGRPNTEAFF
TRBD1,TRBJ2-7,TRBV29-1,NA,TGCAGCGTAGCCGGGACAGGGATCTCCTACGAGCAGTACTTC,CSVAGTGISYEQYF
TRBD2,TRBJ2-1,TRBV7-6,NA,TGTGCCAGCAGCTTAGGGACTAGCGGCGACAATGAGCAGTTCTTC,CASSLGTSGDNEQFF
NA,TRBJ2-1,TRBV19,NA,TGTGCCAGTAGTATTAGCGGAAGATACAATGAGCAGTTCTTC,CASSISGRYNEQFF
NA,TRBJ2-2,TRBV7-2,NA,TGTGCCAGCAGCCAGGGACAAACGGGTCTCACCGGGGAGCTGTTTTTT,CASSQGQTGLTGELFF
NA,TRBJ2-3,TRBV3-1/TRBV3-2,NA,TGTGCCAGCAGCCACCGCGGCACAGATACGCAGTATTTT,CASSHRGTDTQYF
NA,TRBJ2-3,TRBV5-1,NA,TGCGCCAGCAGCTTGGGAGGGTCAGTCACAGATACGCAGTATTTT,CASSLGGSVTDTQYF
NA,TRBJ2-5,TRBV5-1,NA,TGCGCCAGCAGCCCCGGGACTGGGGAGACCCAGTACTTC,CASSPGTGETQYF
NA,TRBJ2-7,TRBV19,NA,TGTGCCAGTAGTAAGGTGCGGAACTCCTACGAGCAGTACTTC,CASSKVRNSYEQYF
NA,TRBJ2-7,TRBV5-6,NA,TGTGCCAGCAGCCGACCCCAGGGTTTGGGCGAGCAGTACTTC,CASSRPQGLGEQYF
NA,TRBJ1-2,TRBV5-1,NA,TGCGCCAGCAGCTCAGGGGTGGGCTATGGCTACACCTTC,CASSSGVGYGYTF
NA,TRBJ1-5,TRBV7-8,few,TGTGCCAGCAGCCAGCCTGATCAGCCCCAGCATTTT,CASSQPDQPQHF